This T cell receptor beta chain was obtained from a study of blood T cell repertoires in COVID-19. Study details: COVID-19 samples collected from the United States, Italy and Spain covered acute and convalescent phases.

CDR3 size: 13 residues. V lost 3 bases to trimming and J lost 3 bases, with 6 bases between them. Germline V CDR1 and CDR2: LNHDA, SQIVND (reference sequence). Sequenced by immunoSEQ multiplex PCR; TCRdb stores in-frame clones only, minus some. The profile shows a few hundred thousand clones, approximately 82% of them singletons. The TCR comes from a middle-aged woman who had recovered from COVID-19. Sequencing was performed on peripheral blood. This chain joins TRBV19 and TRBJ1-5; D is uncertain. The CDR3 DNA sequence: TGTGCCAGTAGTATTAGCTACAATCAGCCCCAGCATTTT. It yields the protein CASSISYNQPQHF. Together with reference TRBV19 and TRBJ1-5, the CDR3 gives the full variable domain: DGGITQSPKYLFRKEGQNVTLSCEQNLNHDAMYWYRQDPGQGLRLIYYSQIVNDFQKGDIAEGYSVSREKKESFPLTVTSAQKNPTAFYLCASSISYNQPQHFGDGTRLSIL.